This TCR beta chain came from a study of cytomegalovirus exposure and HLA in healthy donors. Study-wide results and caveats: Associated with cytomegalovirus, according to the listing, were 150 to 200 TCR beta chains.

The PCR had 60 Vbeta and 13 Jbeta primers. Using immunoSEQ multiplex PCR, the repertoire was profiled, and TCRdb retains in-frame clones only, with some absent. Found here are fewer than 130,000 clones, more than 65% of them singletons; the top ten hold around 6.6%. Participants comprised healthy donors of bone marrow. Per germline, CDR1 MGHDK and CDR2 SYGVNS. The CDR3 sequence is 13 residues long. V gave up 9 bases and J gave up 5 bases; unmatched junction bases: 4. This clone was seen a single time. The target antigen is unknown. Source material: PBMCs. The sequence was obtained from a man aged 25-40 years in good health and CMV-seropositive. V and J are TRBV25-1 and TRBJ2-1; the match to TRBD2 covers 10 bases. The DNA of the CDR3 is TGTGCCAGTTCAAGCGGGGGGGACAATGAGCAGTTCTTC. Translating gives CASSSGGDNEQFF.